This T cell receptor (beta chain) was profiled in a study of blood T cell repertoires in COVID-19. Study-level background: Samples taken during acute and convalescent COVID-19 were collected in the United States, Italy and Spain. PBMCs, B-cell-depleted T cells, or T cells provided the cDNA or gDNA that made up the material.

J lost 0 bases, V lost 3 bases, and 2 bases had no gene match. The length of the CDR3 is 14 residues. The germline V gene has CDR1 MNHNS and CDR2 SASEGT. Authors' processing steps: Estimation of nucleated cell counts was performed using reference gene primer amplification. Assay used: immunoSEQ multiplex PCR; TCRdb lists only in-frame clones, some missing. From that table come the V and J calls and clone size; the DNA was used to work out D and trimming. The sample includes approximately 100,000 clones, around 82% of them seen just once. This clonotype originated in a man in his sixties or seventies with active or convalescent COVID-19. V gene TRBV6-1 combines with J gene TRBJ2-7, with TRBD1 matching 7 bases. The sample consisted of peripheral blood. CDR3 bases: TGTGCCAGCAGTGAGAGGGGGCTCTCCTACGAGCAGTACTTC. It yields the protein CASSERGLSYEQYF.